Described below is a single T cell receptor (beta chain) sequence and its context. Its antigen is undetermined. This sample is part of a study of blood T cells in healthy people across ages. Germline V gives CDR1 LGHDT, CDR2 YNNKEL (reference sequence). Trimming took 4 bases from V and 0 from J, leaving 10 bases between them. The CDR3 is made up of 16 amino acids. Broader study findings: PBMCs left unsorted prevented a conclusive naive versus antigen-experienced comparison. As naive T cell percentage varied, TCR beta diversity correlated strongly with it. Total diversity from one million sequenced T cells was likely underestimated. Diversity was higher, and naive CD4+ cells more numerous, in long-lived donors than in aged donors.

A second about 6 to 12 cycle PCR used barcoded and J-beta primers. TCRdb processed the 5' RACE reads anew with MiXCR; each CDR3 protein has one entry. The table records around 800,000 distinct CDR3 sequences, about 55% of them present only once. The source of this sequence is a man aged 80 or over in good health. The sample taken for sequencing was blood. The chain combines TRBV3-1 with TRBJ2-6; no clear D. DNA of the CDR3: TGTGCCAGCAGCCCCCGAATAACCTCTGGGGCCAACGTCCTGACTTTC. Protein: CASSPRITSGANVLTF.